The source of this T cell receptor (beta chain) is a study of blood T cell repertoires in COVID-19. Study at large: Sites in the United States, Italy and Spain provided acute and convalescent COVID-19 samples.

From germline, CDR1 is LNHDA and CDR2 SQIVND (reference sequence). This CDR3 spans 14 amino acids. Trimming took off 3 bases at V and 2 bases at J, with 11 bases between the two ends. How the authors handled the data: Counts of nucleated cells, estimated from reference gene primer amplification, were obtained. Only in-frame clones appear in the TCRdb table, and some are missing; sequencing was by immunoSEQ multiplex PCR. V and J calls and clone size come straight from that table; D and trimming were deduced from the DNA. Of 150,000 to 200,000 clones in the sample, about 88% were seen once. Everyone who took part was roughly 18 to 95 years old, and they came from about 23 US areas. Participants' own reports of clinical history determined their cohort assignment.

The chain links TRBV19 to TRBJ2-7; the D gene is possibly TRBD2 (5 bases). Sequenced material: PBMCs or T cells enriched from blood (not recorded which). The receptor's source is a human donor with acute COVID-19. The donor label of this sample is uncertain. In nucleotides, the CDR3 is TGTGCCAGTAGTATCCGAGGGCCCCCCTACGAGCAGTACTTC. Protein sequence: CASSIRGPPYEQYF.